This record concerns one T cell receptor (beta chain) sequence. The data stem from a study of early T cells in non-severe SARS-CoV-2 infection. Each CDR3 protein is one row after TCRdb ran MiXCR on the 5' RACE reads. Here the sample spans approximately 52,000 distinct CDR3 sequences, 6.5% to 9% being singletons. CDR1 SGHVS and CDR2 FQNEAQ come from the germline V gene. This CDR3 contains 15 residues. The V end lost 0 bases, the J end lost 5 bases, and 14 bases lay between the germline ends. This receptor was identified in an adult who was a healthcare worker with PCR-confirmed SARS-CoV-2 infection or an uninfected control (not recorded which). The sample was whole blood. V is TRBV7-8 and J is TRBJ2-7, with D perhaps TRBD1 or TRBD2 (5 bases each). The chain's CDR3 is CASSLAGAGIDEQYF. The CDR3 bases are TGTGCCAGCAGCTTAGCAGGGGCGGGTATCGACGAGCAGTACTTC.